The next 19 T cell receptor beta chains were all read from a single sample in a study of shared clonotypes between healthy human individuals. The assay was immunoSEQ multiplex PCR, and TCRdb's table has in-frame clones only and misses some. Found here are 2,500,000 or so clones, roughly 92% of them singletons; the top ten hold around 0.14%. Sequences were obtained from naive CD4+ T cells sorted from blood. The subset: CD45RA+ positively selected. These receptors originate from a man between 18 and 29 years old in good health.

The chain employs TRBV1 and TRBJ1-3; TRBD1, as called in the table, went unchecked against the DNA. TRBV1 is a pseudogene. The CDR3 is made up of 15 amino acids. CDR3 DNA sequence: TGCACCAGCAGCCAACCGACAGGGGCTGGAAACACCATATATTTT. Translation gives CTSSQPTGAGNTIYF.

The V and J genes are TRBV29-1 and TRBJ2-6; 8 nucleotides match TRBD1. This CDR3 is 16 amino acids long. V dropped 4 bases and J dropped 0; count of bases not matched to a gene: 5. Germline V gives CDR1 SQVTM, CDR2 ANQGSEA. In DNA form, the CDR3 reads TGCAGCGTTGTTGGGACAGGTTCCTCTGGGGCCAACGTCCTGACTTTC. Translating it yields CSVVGTGSSGANVLTF. Filled out from reference TRBV29-1 and TRBJ2-6, the complete variable domain reads SAVISQKPSRDICQRGTSLTIQCQVDSQVTMMFWYRQQPGQSLTLIATANQGSEATYESGFVIDKFPISRPNLTFSTLTVSNMSPEDSSIYLCSVVGTGSSGANVLTFGAGSRLTVL.

V gene TRBV7-2 combines with J gene TRBJ2-1, with D perhaps TRBD2 (5 bases). Trimming shortened V by 7 bases and J by 7 bases, and 8 bases separated the two germline ends. Germline V gene lookup returns CDR1 SGHTA and CDR2 FQGNSA. The CDR3 is 11 residues long. Here the CDR3 DNA reads TGTGCCAGCACCGGGGAAAATGAGCAGTTCTTC. Its translation is CASTGENEQFF.

This clone was seen a handful of times. The V gene is TRBV6-6, the J gene TRBJ2-7, with 8 bases that match TRBD1. Germline CDR1 and CDR2: MNHNY and SVGAGI (reference sequence). Trimming removed 2 bases from V and 6 bases from J; junction bases left unmatched: 6. This CDR3 has 14 residues. For the CDR3, the DNA is TGTGCCAGCAGTTACGTCCAGGGGACAGGCGAGCAGTACTTC. Its translation: CASSYVQGTGEQYF.

The J gene is TRBJ2-5, the V gene TRBV27; no clear D gene. The length of the CDR3 is 13 residues. V was clipped by 0 bases and J by 0 bases, with 2 bases between them. Germline CDR1 and CDR2: MNHEY and SMNVEV (reference sequence). The CDR3 sequence is CASSLSDQETQYF. CDR3 nucleotides: TGTGCCAGCAGTTTATCCGACCAAGAGACCCAGTACTTC.

J is TRBJ1-2 and V is TRBV4-1, with a tentative D call TRBD1 (5 bases). Germline CDR1 and CDR2: MGHRA and YSYEKL. This CDR3 has 18 residues. V gave up 1 base and J gave up 9 bases, with 27 bases separating them. CDR3 sequence reads: CASSQVVLGGGASYSYTF. The CDR3 region has the DNA TGCGCCAGCAGCCAAGTAGTACTGGGCGGGGGTGCGAGTTACAGCTACACCTTC.

J is TRBJ2-5 and V is TRBV7-9; TRBD1 matches at 9 bases. This CDR3 contains 14 residues. CDR1 and CDR2 (germline): SEHNR, FQNEAQ (reference sequence). Losses at the gene ends were 5 bases for V and 5 bases for J; bases not matched to a gene: 6. This CDR3 is CASSPGQGLETQYF. CDR3 nucleotide sequence: TGTGCCAGCAGCCCTGGACAGGGGCTCGAGACCCAGTACTTC.

The chain links TRBV27 to TRBJ1-4, with D unclear. The CDR3 contains 14 residues. V was cut by 6 bases and J by 8 bases, with 16 bases left in between. Germline V CDR1 and CDR2: MNHEY, SMNVEV (reference sequence). CDR3 nucleotide sequence: TGTGCCAGCAGGCAAGAGGGAGGACCCGAAAAACTGTTTTTT. This sequence encodes CASRQEGGPEKLFF.

The chain links TRBV5-1 to TRBJ2-7; the D call may be TRBD1 or TRBD2 (5 bases each). Per the germline V gene, CDR1 is SGHRS and CDR2 is YFSETQ. This CDR3 has 14 amino acids. V lost 3 bases and J 2 bases, leaving 12 bases between the germline ends. The CDR3 loop is CASSYGTTPYEQYF. The CDR3 DNA reads TGCGCCAGCAGCTACGGGACGACCCCCTACGAGCAGTACTTC.

This clone appeared once. This sequence joins TRBV7-3 and TRBJ2-2; maybe TRBD1 (6 bases). This CDR3 has 14 amino acids. Per germline, CDR1 SGHTA and CDR2 FQGTGA. V was clipped by 5 bases and J by 4 bases, with 11 bases between them. CDR3: CASSALGATGELFF. As DNA, the CDR3 is TGTGCCAGCAGCGCGTTGGGGGCCACCGGGGAGCTGTTTTTT.

This rearrangement joins TRBV27 to TRBJ2-7, with D maybe TRBD2 (5 bases). Germline-derived CDR1 and CDR2 are MNHEY and SMNVEV (reference sequence). V lost 2 bases, J lost 7 bases, and 15 bases lay in between. The CDR3 runs 14 residues. The CDR3 DNA follows: TGTGCCAGCAGTTTACAAGCGGTCTACGGAGAGCAGTACTTC. It specifies CASSLQAVYGEQYF.

The V gene is TRBV2, the J gene TRBJ2-7; D gene ambiguous. Trimming stripped 6 bases from V and 1 base from J, with 22 bases between. This CDR3 spans 17 amino acids. Germline V CDR1 and CDR2: SNHLY, FYNNEI. In nucleotides, the CDR3 is TGTGCCAGCAGCGCCCGACACCTTCCCTCCCGGTCCTACGAGCAGTACTTC. Its translation is CASSARHLPSRSYEQYF.

This clone was seen a few times. This rearrangement joins TRBV30 to TRBJ1-1; D ambiguous. Per the germline V gene, CDR1 is GTSNPN and CDR2 is SVGIG (reference sequence). V was clipped by 2 bases and J by 10 bases, with 17 bases between them. This CDR3 is 13 amino acids long. This CDR3 reads CAWSLQVRARAFF. CDR3 nucleotide sequence: TGTGCCTGGAGTCTCCAGGTGAGGGCGCGAGCTTTCTTT.

V gene TRBV7-3 combines with J gene TRBJ1-2; unclear D gene. The CDR3 runs 13 residues. Germline V gives CDR1 SGHTA, CDR2 FQGTGA. V dropped 2 bases and J dropped 2 bases, with 6 bases sitting between them. CDR3 sequence: CASSLGRNYGYTF. The CDR3 region has the DNA TGTGCCAGCAGCTTAGGCAGAAACTATGGCTACACCTTC. The variable domain in full, completed from reference TRBV7-3 and TRBJ1-2, reads GAGVSQTPSNKVTEKGKYVELRCDPISGHTALYWYRQSLGQGPEFLIYFQGTGAADDSGLPNDRFFAVRPEGSVSTLKIQRTERGDSAVYLCASSLGRNYGYTFGSGTRLTVV.

The table lists this clone with a count of one. This chain uses TRBV4-1 with TRBJ2-7; D might be TRBD2 (6 bases). Germline CDR1 reads MGHRA; CDR2 reads YSYEKL. The CDR3 spans 18 residues. Trimming took 2 bases from V and 2 from J, leaving 22 bases between them. This CDR3 is CASSQIPLVGGAPYEQYF. Here the CDR3 DNA reads TGCGCCAGCAGCCAAATACCCTTGGTCGGCGGGGCTCCCTACGAGCAGTACTTC.

This clone has only a few counts. The chain couples TRBV2 to TRBJ1-5; tentatively, D is TRBD1 (5 bases). Trimming shortened V by 6 bases and J by 0 bases, and 15 bases separated the two germline ends. CDR3 length equals 16 residues. Per germline, CDR1 SNHLY and CDR2 FYNNEI. The CDR3 here is CASRRGGSNSNQPQHF. The DNA for the CDR3 is TGTGCCAGCAGGCGGGGCGGCAGCAATAGCAATCAGCCCCAGCATTTT.

This chain uses TRBV30 with TRBJ2-5; D tentatively reads TRBD1 or TRBD2 (5 bases each). Germline lookup yields CDR1 GTSNPN and CDR2 SVGIG (reference sequence). Trimming removed 3 bases at V and 1 base at J, with 9 bases between. CDR3 length: 13 amino acids. The CDR3 nucleotides read TGTGCCTGGAGCACGGGACGCCAAGAGACCCAGTACTTC. Protein product: CAWSTGRQETQYF.

The V and J genes are TRBV5-1 and TRBJ1-1; D perhaps matches TRBD1 (6 bases). Germline loops: CDR1 SGHRS, CDR2 YFSETQ. V gave up 5 bases and J gave up 3 bases, with 11 bases separating them. CDR3 length: 13 residues. The CDR3 sequence: CASSKNRDTEAFF. The CDR3 DNA is TGCGCCAGCAGTAAAAACAGGGACACTGAAGCTTTCTTT. Full variable domain (missing parts from reference TRBV5-1 and TRBJ1-1): KAGVTQTPRYLIKTRGQQVTLSCSPISGHRSVSWYQQTPGQGLQFLFEYFSETQRNKGNFPGRFSGRQFSNSRSEMNVSTLELGDSALYLCASSKNRDTEAFFGQGTRLTVV.

This clone was counted a single time. The gene calls are TRBV12-5 and TRBJ2-3; 10 bases are shared with TRBD1. The trim removed 6 bases at V and 2 bases at J, leaving 5 bases unmatched. The CDR3 is 15 amino acids. Germline CDR1 and CDR2: LGHNT and FRNRAP. The CDR3 loop reads CASGPGTGVTDTQYF. DNA of the CDR3: TGTGCTAGTGGACCCGGGACAGGGGTCACAGATACGCAGTATTTT.